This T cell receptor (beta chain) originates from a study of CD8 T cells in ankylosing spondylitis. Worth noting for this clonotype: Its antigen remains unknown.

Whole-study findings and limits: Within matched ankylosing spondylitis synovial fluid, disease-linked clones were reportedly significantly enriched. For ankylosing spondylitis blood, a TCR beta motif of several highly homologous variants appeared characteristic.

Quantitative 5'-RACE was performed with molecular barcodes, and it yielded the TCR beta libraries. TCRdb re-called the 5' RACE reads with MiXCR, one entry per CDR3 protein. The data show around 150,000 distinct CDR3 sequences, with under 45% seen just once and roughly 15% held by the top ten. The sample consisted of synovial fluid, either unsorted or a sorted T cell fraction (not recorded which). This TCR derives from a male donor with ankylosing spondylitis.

The CDR3, as DNA: TGTGCCATCAGTGAACACGACAGGACCTATAGCAATCAGCCCCAGCATTTT. Residues: CAISEHDRTYSNQPQHF. The chain is built from TRBV10-3 and TRBJ1-5; D might be TRBD1 (6 bases). The germline CDR1 and CDR2 sequences are ENHRY and SYGVKD. Trimming left V 3 bases short and J 0 bases short, with 15 bases between. The CDR3 spans 17 residues.